This T cell receptor beta chain was captured by sequencing in a study of vaccination and CD4 T cells after COVID-19. The overall study: Six men and four women formed the convalescents, two being Hispanic. Post-vaccine sampling followed dose two by a median roughly 74 days (range 14 to 241). Stimulation of the cells used overlapping spike peptide pools from SARS-CoV-2 and from the common cold coronaviruses HCoV-NL63, HCoV-OC43 and HCoV-229E.

Note on this clonotype: Antigen: not known.

The CDR3 covers 16 residues. V shed 2 bases and J 8 bases; nucleotides not matched to a gene: 8. Germline values: CDR1 KGHDR, CDR2 SFDVKD. Researchers used the Oncomine TCR Beta short-read assay to sequence DNA from cultured CD4+ T cells. One entry per CDR3 protein, called by TCRdb with MiXCR from the PCR reads. The data show 25,000 to 30,000 distinct CDR3 sequences, with about two thirds seen just once and approximately 16% held by the top ten. The treatment denotes: 10-day PBMC culture with coronavirus spike peptide pools or control peptides (ViraFEST assay). The sample here was CD4+ T cells from blood, cultured in vitro, taken after SARS-CoV-2 vaccination. This chain uses TRBV24-1 with TRBJ2-1; 10 nucleotides align to TRBD2. This clonotype was obtained from a human donor who received a COVID-19 vaccine. The CDR3 loop is CATSDSAGGPRDEQFF. The CDR3 DNA reads TGTGCCACCAGTGATTCAGCGGGGGGGCCTCGTGATGAGCAGTTCTTC.